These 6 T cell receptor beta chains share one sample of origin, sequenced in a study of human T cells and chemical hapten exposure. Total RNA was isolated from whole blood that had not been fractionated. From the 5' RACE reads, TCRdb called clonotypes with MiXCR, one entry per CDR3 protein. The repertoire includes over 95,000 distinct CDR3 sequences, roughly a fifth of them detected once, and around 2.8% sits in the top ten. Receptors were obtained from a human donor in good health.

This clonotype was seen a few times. The CDR3 is CSVGGNTQYF. CDR3 in DNA: TGCAGCGTTGGGGGGAATACGCAGTATTTT. The chain couples TRBV29-1 to TRBJ2-3; TRBD1 or TRBD2 may be the D gene (5 bases each). Trimming removed 4 bases at V and 7 bases at J, with 6 bases between. Germline V CDR1 and CDR2: SQVTM, ANQGSEA. CDR3 length: 10 residues.

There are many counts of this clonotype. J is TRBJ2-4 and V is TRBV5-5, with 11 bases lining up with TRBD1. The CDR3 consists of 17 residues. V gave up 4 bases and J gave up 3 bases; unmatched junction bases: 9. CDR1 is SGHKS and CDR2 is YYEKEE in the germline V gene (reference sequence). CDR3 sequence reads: CASSPSRDRGGKNIQYF. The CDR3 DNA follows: TGTGCCAGCAGCCCAAGCCGGGACAGGGGGGGCAAAAACATTCAGTACTTC.

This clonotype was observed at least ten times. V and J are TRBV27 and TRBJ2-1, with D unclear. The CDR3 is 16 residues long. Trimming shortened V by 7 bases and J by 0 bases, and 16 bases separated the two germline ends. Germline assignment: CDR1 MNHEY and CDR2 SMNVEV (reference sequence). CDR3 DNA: TGTGCCAGCAAATCCCTGGGCTCGAGCTCCTACAATGAGCAGTTCTTC. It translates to CASKSLGSSSYNEQFF.

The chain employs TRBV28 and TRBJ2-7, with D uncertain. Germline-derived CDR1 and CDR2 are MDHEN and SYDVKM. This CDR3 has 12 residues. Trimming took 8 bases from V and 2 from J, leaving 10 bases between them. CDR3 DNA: TGTGCCAGCGGGTTAGGGACCTACGAGCAGTACTTC. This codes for CASGLGTYEQYF.

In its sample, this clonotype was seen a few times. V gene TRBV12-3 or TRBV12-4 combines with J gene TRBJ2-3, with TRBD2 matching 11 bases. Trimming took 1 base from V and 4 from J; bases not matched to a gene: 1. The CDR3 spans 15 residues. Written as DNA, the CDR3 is TGTGCCAGCAGTTTAGGACTAGCGGGATCAGATACGCAGTATTTT. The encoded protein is CASSLGLAGSDTQYF.

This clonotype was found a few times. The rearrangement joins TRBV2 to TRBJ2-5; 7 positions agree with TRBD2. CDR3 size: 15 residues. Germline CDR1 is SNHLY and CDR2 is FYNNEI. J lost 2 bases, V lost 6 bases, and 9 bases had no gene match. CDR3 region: CASRAGTNGQETQYF. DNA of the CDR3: TGTGCCAGCAGAGCCGGGACTAATGGGCAAGAGACCCAGTACTTC.